A single sample is the source of the 30 T cell receptor beta chains below, sequenced in a study of T cells in Graves' hyperthyroidism and ophthalmopathy. The TCR beta CDR3 regions underwent amplification using RNA transcripts as the source. HTBI primers drove first-round RT-PCR of the TCR CDR3. One entry per CDR3 protein, called by TCRdb with MiXCR from the multiplex PCR reads. This table holds approximately 870,000 distinct CDR3 sequences, 38% found once. Sequences were obtained from blood. The receptors derive from a man aged 18 to 35 with Graves' hyperthyroidism.

The chain couples TRBV7-9 to TRBJ1-5; D is perhaps TRBD1 (5 bases). CDR1 and CDR2 (germline): SEHNR, FQNEAQ (reference sequence). The CDR3 is 15 residues long. V shed 6 bases and J shed 6 bases, with 18 bases lying between them. CDR3 region: CASSLTGGMGQPQHF. The CDR3 bases are TGTGCCAGCAGTTTGACTGGGGGAATGGGTCAGCCCCAGCATTTT.

The genes are TRBV25-1 and TRBJ1-6; 8 positions agree with TRBD1. V dropped 2 bases and J dropped 8; count of bases not matched to a gene: 2. CDR3 length: 14 amino acids. In germline, CDR1 is MGHDK, CDR2 SYGVNS. CDR3 bases: TGTGCCAGCAGTGAACAGGGGGCTTATTCACCCCTCCACTTT. It is translated as CASSEQGAYSPLHF.

J is TRBJ2-6 and V is TRBV5-5; perhaps TRBD1 as D (6 bases). Germline lookup yields CDR1 SGHKS and CDR2 YYEKEE (reference sequence). CDR3 length: 18 amino acids. Trimming stripped 2 bases from V and 0 bases from J, with 15 bases between. CDR3 nucleotide sequence: TGTGCCAGCAGCTTAGCAGGGGTGGCGGCCTCTGGGGCCAACGTCCTGACTTTC. It specifies CASSLAGVAASGANVLTF. Together with reference TRBV5-5 and TRBJ2-6, the CDR3 gives the full variable domain: DAGVTQSPTHLIKTRGQQVTLRCSPISGHKSVSWYQQVLGQGPQFIFQYYEKEERGRGNFPDRFSARQFPNYSSELNVNALLLGDSALYLCASSLAGVAASGANVLTFGAGSRLTVL.

About this clonotype itself: This may be a read error: a much more frequent sequence differs by one nucleotide. The CDR3 reads CASSTRGCGYGYTF. CDR3 sequence (DNA): TGTGCCAGCAGCACGCGAGGGTGCGGCTATGGCTACACCTTC. The V call is TRBV5-1, the J call TRBJ1-2; D remains unclear. The CDR3 loop spans 14 amino acids. Germline CDR1 reads SGHRS; CDR2 reads YFSETQ.

This clonotype showed up many times. The CDR3 nucleotides are TGTGCCAGCAGATCCTACGAGCAGTACTTC. It yields the protein CASRSYEQYF. The rearrangement joins TRBV9 to TRBJ2-7; no firm D call. The CDR3 runs to 10 residues. The germline V gene has CDR1 SGDLS and CDR2 YYNGEE. Trimming shortened V by 5 bases and J by 1 base, and 1 base separated the two germline ends.

This clonotype appeared a single time. The chain couples TRBV5-1 to TRBJ2-2, with D tentatively TRBD1 (5 bases). Trimming took off 1 base at V and 3 bases at J, with 13 bases between the two ends. The germline V gene has CDR1 SGHRS and CDR2 YFSETQ. The CDR3 contains 16 residues. DNA for the CDR3: TGCGCCAGCAGCTTGTCCAGGGAACCCCACACCGGGGAGCTGTTTTTT. Translation: CASSLSREPHTGELFF.

This clonotype was observed at least ten times. V usage is TRBV9 and J usage is TRBJ1-2; maybe TRBD1 (5 bases). CDR1 is SGDLS and CDR2 is YYNGEE in the germline V gene. Deletions cut 3 bases from V and 7 bases from J, with 10 bases between. The CDR3 loop spans 12 amino acids. As DNA, the CDR3 is TGTGCCAGCAGCGGAGGGACGTCTGGCTACACCTTC. The encoded protein is CASSGGTSGYTF.

This clonotype has only a few counts. J is TRBJ1-1 and V is TRBV6-5; TRBD1 matches at 7 bases. Germline CDR1 is MNHEY and CDR2 is SVGAGI. This CDR3 region has 14 residues. Trimming cost V 7 bases and J 8 bases; bases outside gene matches: 13. The CDR3 reads CASILRTGTLEAFF. CDR3 in DNA: TGTGCCAGCATTCTTCGGACAGGAACGCTAGAAGCTTTCTTT.

The gene calls are TRBV6-5 and TRBJ1-1; D is ambiguous. V was trimmed by 4 bases and J by 0 bases, leaving 12 bases between them. The CDR3 covers 15 residues. Germline CDR1 and CDR2: MNHEY and SVGAGI. The CDR3 coding sequence is TGTGCCAGCAGTTTAGGTCAGACCATGAACACTGAAGCTTTCTTT. Amino acids: CASSLGQTMNTEAFF.

This clonotype was seen repeatedly, ten times or more. This rearrangement joins TRBV29-1 to TRBJ1-2; no definite D call. V was shortened by 4 bases and J by 4 bases, with 10 bases between the two germline ends. CDR1 is SQVTM and CDR2 is ANQGSEA in the germline V gene. The CDR3 length is 12 residues. The DNA of the CDR3 is TGCAGCGTTGTCGGGCGATCCTATGGCTACACCTTC. Translation: CSVVGRSYGYTF.

The chain links TRBV25-1 to TRBJ1-1, with D possibly TRBD1 on 5 matching bases. Trimming pared 8 bases from V and 2 bases from J, leaving 12 bases between. The germline gives CDR1 MGHDK, CDR2 SYGVNS. The length of the CDR3 is 13 residues. CDR3: CASVEGANTEAFF. The CDR3 nucleotides read TGTGCCAGCGTAGAAGGGGCAAACACTGAAGCTTTCTTT.

Notes on this clonotype: A read error may account for a junction end that differs from germline. The genes are TRBV7-2 and TRBJ1-3; D is perhaps TRBD1 (5 bases). The CDR3 extends over 13 amino acids. Germline V CDR1 and CDR2: SGHTA, FQGNSA. CDR3 coding DNA: TGCGCCAGCAGCTATGGGGGGGAGAACACCATATATTTT. This sequence encodes CASSYGGENTIYF. The complete variable domain, with remaining parts taken from reference TRBV7-2 and TRBJ1-3, reads GAGVSQSPSNKVTEKGKDVELRCDPISGHTALYWYRQSLGQGLEFLIYFQGNSAPDKSGLPSDRFSAERTGGSVSTLTIQRTQQEDSAVYLCASSYGGENTIYFGEGSWLTVV.

This clonotype came up many times. The chain employs TRBV7-9 and TRBJ1-2; D gene unclear. The germline CDR1 and CDR2 sequences are SEHNR and FQNEAQ (reference sequence). The CDR3 covers 14 residues. The V end was cut by 0 bases, the J end by 3 bases, with 8 bases between. CDR3 bases: TGTGCCAGCAGCTTAGCGGCGGTTTACTATGGCTACACCTTC. This encodes CASSLAAVYYGYTF.

The rearrangement uses TRBV20-1 and TRBJ2-3, with D maybe TRBD2 (6 bases). The CDR3 loop spans 16 amino acids. CDR1 and CDR2 (germline): DFQATT, SNEGSKA (reference sequence). V lost 1 base, J lost 2 bases, and 16 bases lay in between. CDR3 loop: CSARGTAGRSTDTQYF. CDR3 nucleotide sequence: TGCAGTGCTAGAGGAACCGCGGGGAGATCCACAGATACGCAGTATTTT.

The chain joins TRBV7-9 to TRBJ1-1, with a tentative D call TRBD1 (5 bases). V was shortened by 0 bases and J by 4 bases, with 12 bases between the two germline ends. The V gene's germline CDR1 is SEHNR and CDR2 FQNEAQ (reference sequence). The CDR3 is 15 amino acids. The CDR3 here is CASSLASRAGTEAFF. The CDR3 DNA is TGTGCCAGCAGCTTAGCTTCCAGGGCGGGCACTGAAGCTTTCTTT.

This clonotype was picked up many times. The V gene is TRBV20-1, the J gene TRBJ1-2; no firm D call. Between the trimmed V and J ends, which lost 6 bases and 2 bases, there was a span of 16 bases. CDR1 and CDR2 (germline): DFQATT, SNEGSKA (reference sequence). This CDR3 has 14 residues. The CDR3 DNA reads TGCAGTGCCCGAGAGGATGGCAAGAACTATGGCTACACCTTC. It yields the protein CSAREDGKNYGYTF.

In the case of this clonotype: With a much larger clone just one base away, this may be a read error. The gene calls are TRBV6-4 and TRBJ2-7; D is undetermined. The CDR3 runs to 13 residues. With 2 bases removed from V and 5 bases from J, the gap between germline ends came to 10 bases. The germline CDR1 and CDR2 sequences are MRHNA and SNTAGT. This CDR3 is CASSDLGFDEQYF. The CDR3, as DNA: TGTGCCAGCAGTGACCTGGGGTTCGACGAGCAGTACTTC.

J is TRBJ2-7 and V is TRBV9; 7 bases line up with TRBD2. The J call may be faulty, since TRBJ2-1 better matches the DNA end. The CDR3 consists of 15 residues. The germline V gene encodes CDR1 SGDLS and CDR2 YYNGEE. DNA of the CDR3: TGTGCCAGCAGCGTAGCAGCGGGGAACTACAATGAGCAGTTCTTC. Translated, it gives CASSVAAGNYNEQFF.

The rearrangement uses TRBV7-9 and TRBJ2-2; D remains ambiguous. The CDR3 extends over 17 amino acids. Trimming removed 2 bases from V and 1 base from J, with 14 bases in between. Germline CDR1 SEHNR, CDR2 FQNEAQ (reference sequence). The chain's CDR3 is CASSLTAPDRNTGELFF. CDR3 sequence (DNA): TGTGCCAGCAGCTTAACAGCCCCGGACCGGAACACCGGGGAGCTGTTTTTT.

This clonotype was counted many times. This chain uses TRBV19 with TRBJ2-7; D tentatively reads TRBD1 or TRBD2 (5 bases each). From germline, CDR1 is LNHDA and CDR2 SQIVND (reference sequence). The length of the CDR3 is 14 residues. V was cut by 11 bases and J by 0 bases, with 17 bases left in between. CDR3 protein: CAASPGRGSYEQYF. CDR3 sequence (DNA): TGTGCCGCCAGTCCGGGACGGGGCTCCTACGAGCAGTACTTC.

This clonotype was picked up many times. The chain joins TRBV12-3 or TRBV12-4 to TRBJ1-2; D ambiguous. The CDR3 has 13 amino acids. V lost 4 bases, J lost 1 base, and 7 bases lay in between. CDR3 nucleotide sequence: TGTGCCAGCAGTTGGACGGTTAACTATGGCTACACCTTC. Its translation: CASSWTVNYGYTF.

This clonotype was recorded a few times. The rearrangement joins TRBV7-3 to TRBJ2-5, with D perhaps being TRBD1 or TRBD2 (5 bases each). Germline V gene data show CDR1 as SGHTA and CDR2 as FQGTGA. Trimming removed 8 bases from V and 2 bases from J, with 18 bases in between. The CDR3 covers 15 residues. CDR3 sequence reads: CASGGRDGDQETQYF. The CDR3 DNA reads TGTGCCAGCGGGGGTCGGGACGGAGATCAAGAGACCCAGTACTTC.

This chain connects TRBV5-8 to TRBJ1-2, with TRBD1 identical over 7 bases. Losses at the gene ends were 2 bases for V and 4 bases for J; bases not matched to a gene: 2. Germline V lookup: CDR1 SGHTS, CDR2 YDEGEE. There are 13 residues in the CDR3. The CDR3 DNA follows: TGTGCCAGCAGCTTCGACAGGGTCTATGGCTACACCTTC. Its protein product is CASSFDRVYGYTF.

The rearrangement links TRBV2 to TRBJ1-5, with no clear D. V was trimmed by 5 bases and J by 5 bases, leaving 16 bases between them. The CDR3 runs 15 residues. Per germline, CDR1 SNHLY and CDR2 FYNNEI. CDR3 bases: TGTGCCAGCAGTTACTCGCGCAACGGTGATCAGCCCCAGCATTTT. Amino acids: CASSYSRNGDQPQHF.

For this clonotype: This may be a read error: a much more frequent sequence differs by one nucleotide. This sequence joins TRBV7-9 and TRBJ1-5; 7 bases agree with TRBD1. CDR1 SEHNR and CDR2 FQNEAQ come from the germline V gene (reference sequence). The CDR3 sequence is 18 residues long. CDR3 coding DNA: TGTGCCAGCAGTTATACTCATACAGGGGCCAAGAGCAATCAGCCCCGGCATTTT. Protein sequence: CASSYTHTGAKSNQPRHF.

This clonotype was detected a few times. This rearrangement joins TRBV5-1 to TRBJ1-2; 9 bases align to TRBD1. V shed 7 bases, J shed 7 bases, and the junction held 8 bases outside the gene matches. From germline, CDR1 is SGHRS and CDR2 YFSETQ. This CDR3 contains 13 residues. The CDR3 DNA is TGCGCCAGCCTTCAACAGGGGGCCTTTGGCTACACCTTC. It encodes CASLQQGAFGYTF.

V is TRBV24-1 and J is TRBJ1-1; 10 bases are shared with TRBD1. There are 16 residues in the CDR3. Germline CDR1 and CDR2: KGHDR and SFDVKD. V was clipped by 4 bases and J by 3 bases; unmatched bases: 7. CDR3 loop: CATSDPTGGLDTEAFF. The DNA for the CDR3 is TGTGCCACCAGTGACCCGACAGGGGGCCTTGACACTGAAGCTTTCTTT.

This clonotype was found a few times. The V gene is TRBV20-1, the J gene TRBJ2-2; TRBD2 matches at 8 bases. The CDR3 is 15 residues long. J gave up 3 bases and V 6 bases, and 9 bases lay outside the gene matches. Germline V gene data show CDR1 as DFQATT and CDR2 as SNEGSKA (reference sequence). The CDR3 DNA sequence: TGCAGTGCCAAGGGTGCTAGCGGGTACACCGGGGAGCTGTTTTTT. It yields the protein CSAKGASGYTGELFF.

The chain couples TRBV20-1 to TRBJ2-7; TRBD1 is a possible D gene (6 bases). Germline V gene sequence: CDR1 DFQATT, CDR2 SNEGSKA (reference sequence). The CDR3 is made up of 14 amino acids. The ends were cut back, 4 bases at V and 3 bases at J, with 16 bases in the middle. In nucleotides, the CDR3 is TGCAGTGCTATCCCGTCGGACAGTGTCTACGAGCAGTACTTC. It specifies CSAIPSDSVYEQYF.

J is TRBJ2-5 and V is TRBV10-3; TRBD2 matches at 11 bases. CDR1 ENHRY and CDR2 SYGVKD come from the germline V gene. The CDR3 spans 17 residues. V was pared by 10 bases and J by 1 base, with 14 bases of the junction left unmatched. The DNA of the CDR3 is TGTGCCAGCAGCACTTCGGGACTAGCGGTCTCCCAAGAGACCCAGTACTTC. As protein: CASSTSGLAVSQETQYF.